This TCR beta chain was recovered during a study of cytomegalovirus exposure and HLA in healthy donors. Per germline, CDR1 SGHRS and CDR2 YFSETQ. This CDR3 is 14 amino acids long. V gave up 4 bases and J gave up 5 bases, with 15 bases separating them. Primers for the PCR totalled 60 Vbeta and 13 Jbeta. Profiling relied on immunoSEQ multiplex PCR, and the TCRdb table lists in-frame clones only, not all of them. The sample lists more than 150,000 clones; roughly 76% were seen once. This sequence was found in a man in his forties or fifties in good health and CMV-seropositive. The chain joins TRBV5-1 to TRBJ2-5; tentative D call: TRBD1 (5 bases). Sequencing was carried out using PBMCs. CDR3 residues: CASSVVRGRETQYF. CDR3 in DNA: TGCGCCAGCAGCGTTGTAAGGGGCCGGGAGACCCAGTACTTC. Supplemented by reference TRBV5-1 and TRBJ2-5, the full variable domain reads KAGVTQTPRYLIKTRGQQVTLSCSPISGHRSVSWYQQTPGQGLQFLFEYFSETQRNKGNFPGRFSGRQFSNSRSEMNVSTLELGDSALYLCASSVVRGRETQYFGPGTRLLVL.